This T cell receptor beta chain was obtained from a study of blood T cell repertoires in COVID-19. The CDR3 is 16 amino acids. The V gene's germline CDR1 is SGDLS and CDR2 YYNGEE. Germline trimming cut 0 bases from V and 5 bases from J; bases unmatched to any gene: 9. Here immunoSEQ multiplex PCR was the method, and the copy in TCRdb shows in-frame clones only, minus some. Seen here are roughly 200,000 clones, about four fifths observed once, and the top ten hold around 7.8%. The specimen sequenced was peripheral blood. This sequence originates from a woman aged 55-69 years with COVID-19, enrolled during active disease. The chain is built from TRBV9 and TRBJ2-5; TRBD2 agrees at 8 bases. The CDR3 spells CASSVATGGLSETQYF. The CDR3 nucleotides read TGTGCCAGCAGCGTAGCTACGGGGGGGCTTTCGGAGACCCAGTACTTC.